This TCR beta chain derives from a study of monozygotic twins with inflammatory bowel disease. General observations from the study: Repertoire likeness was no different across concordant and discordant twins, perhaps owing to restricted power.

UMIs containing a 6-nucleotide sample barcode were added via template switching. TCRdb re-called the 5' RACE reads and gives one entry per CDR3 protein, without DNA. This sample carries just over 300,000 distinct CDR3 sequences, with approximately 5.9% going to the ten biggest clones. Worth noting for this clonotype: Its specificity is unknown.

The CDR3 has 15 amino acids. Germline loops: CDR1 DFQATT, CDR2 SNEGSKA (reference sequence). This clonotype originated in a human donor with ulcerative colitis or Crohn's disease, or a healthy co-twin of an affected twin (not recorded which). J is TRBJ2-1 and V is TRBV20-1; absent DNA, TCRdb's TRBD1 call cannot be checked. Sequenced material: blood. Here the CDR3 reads CSARVLGQGSVEQFF.